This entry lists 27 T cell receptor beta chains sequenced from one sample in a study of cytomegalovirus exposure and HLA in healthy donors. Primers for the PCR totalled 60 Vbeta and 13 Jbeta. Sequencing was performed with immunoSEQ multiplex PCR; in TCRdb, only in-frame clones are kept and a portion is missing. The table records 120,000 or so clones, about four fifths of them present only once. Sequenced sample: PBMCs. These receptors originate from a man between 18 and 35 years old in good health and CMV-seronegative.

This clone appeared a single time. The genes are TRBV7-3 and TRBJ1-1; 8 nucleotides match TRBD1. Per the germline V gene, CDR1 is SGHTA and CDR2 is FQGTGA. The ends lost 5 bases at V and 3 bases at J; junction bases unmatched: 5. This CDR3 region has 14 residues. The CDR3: CASSVGQGHTEAFF. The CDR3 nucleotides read TGTGCCAGCAGCGTTGGACAGGGTCACACTGAAGCTTTCTTT.

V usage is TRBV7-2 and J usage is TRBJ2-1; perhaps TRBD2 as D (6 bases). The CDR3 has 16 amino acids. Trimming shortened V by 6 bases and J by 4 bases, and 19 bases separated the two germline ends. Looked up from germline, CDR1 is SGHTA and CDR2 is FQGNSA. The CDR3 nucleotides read TGTGCCAGCAGATCTGGCCTTTCGGGAGTTTACAATGAGCAGTTCTTC. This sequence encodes CASRSGLSGVYNEQFF.

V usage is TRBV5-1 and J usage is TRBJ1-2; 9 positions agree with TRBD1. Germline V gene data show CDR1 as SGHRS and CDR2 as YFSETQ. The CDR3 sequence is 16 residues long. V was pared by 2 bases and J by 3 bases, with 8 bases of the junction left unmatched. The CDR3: CASSFLTGGLDYGYTF. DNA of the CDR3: TGCGCCAGCAGCTTTTTGACAGGGGGATTGGACTATGGCTACACCTTC.

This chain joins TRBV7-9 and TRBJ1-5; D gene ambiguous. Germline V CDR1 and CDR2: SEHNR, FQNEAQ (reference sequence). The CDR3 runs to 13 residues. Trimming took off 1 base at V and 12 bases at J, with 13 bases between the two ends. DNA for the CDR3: TGTGCCAGCAGCTTAGAGGAAAGGTCAGGCCAGCATTTT. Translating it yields CASSLEERSGQHF.

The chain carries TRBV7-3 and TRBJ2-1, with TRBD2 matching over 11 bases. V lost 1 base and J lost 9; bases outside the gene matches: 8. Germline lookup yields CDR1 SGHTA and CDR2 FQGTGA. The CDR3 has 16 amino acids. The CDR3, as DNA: TGTGCCAGCAGCTTAATAAATAGCGGGAGGGCGGGTGAGCAGTTCTTC. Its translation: CASSLINSGRAGEQFF.

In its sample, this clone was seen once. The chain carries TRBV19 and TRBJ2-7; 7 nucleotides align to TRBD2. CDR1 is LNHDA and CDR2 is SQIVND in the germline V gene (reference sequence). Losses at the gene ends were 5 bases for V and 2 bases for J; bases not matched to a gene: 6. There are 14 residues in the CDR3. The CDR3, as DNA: TGTGCCAGTAGTCCAGGGACTATAGCCTACGAGCAGTACTTC. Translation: CASSPGTIAYEQYF.

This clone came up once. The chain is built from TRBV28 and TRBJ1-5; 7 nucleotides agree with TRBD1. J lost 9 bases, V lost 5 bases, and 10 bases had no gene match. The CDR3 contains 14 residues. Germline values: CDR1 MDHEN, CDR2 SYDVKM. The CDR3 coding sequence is TGTGCCAGCAGTCCGGGACAGTGGTTTTTGCCCCAGCATTTT. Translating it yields CASSPGQWFLPQHF.

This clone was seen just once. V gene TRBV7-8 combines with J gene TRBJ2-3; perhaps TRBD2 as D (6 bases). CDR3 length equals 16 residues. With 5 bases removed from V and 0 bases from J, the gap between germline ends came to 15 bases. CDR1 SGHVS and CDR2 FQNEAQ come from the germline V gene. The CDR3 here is CASSKEAGSSTDTQYF. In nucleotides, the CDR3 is TGTGCCAGCAGCAAGGAGGCGGGGTCTAGCACAGATACGCAGTATTTT.

CDR3 sequence reads: CASSLSIPTSGSYYEQYF. The CDR3 DNA is TGTGCCAGCAGTTTATCGATCCCCACTAGCGGGAGTTACTACGAGCAGTACTTC. The chain recombines TRBV27 with TRBJ2-7, with 11 bases fitting TRBD2. V was clipped by 0 bases and J by 3 bases; unmatched bases: 10. Germline V gene sequence: CDR1 MNHEY, CDR2 SMNVEV (reference sequence). CDR3 length: 18 amino acids.

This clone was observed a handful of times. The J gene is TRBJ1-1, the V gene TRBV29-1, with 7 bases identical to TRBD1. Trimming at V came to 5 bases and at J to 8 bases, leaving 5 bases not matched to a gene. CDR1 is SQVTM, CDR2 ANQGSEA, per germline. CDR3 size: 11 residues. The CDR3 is CSVQTGQEAFF. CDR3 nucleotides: TGCAGCGTTCAGACAGGGCAGGAAGCTTTCTTT.

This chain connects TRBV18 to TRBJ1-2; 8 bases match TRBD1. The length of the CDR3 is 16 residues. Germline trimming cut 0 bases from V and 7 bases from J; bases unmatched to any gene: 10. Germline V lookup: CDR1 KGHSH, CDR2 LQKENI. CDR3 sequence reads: CASSPPDLQGAGGYTF. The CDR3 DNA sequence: TGTGCCAGCTCACCACCAGATCTCCAGGGGGCTGGTGGCTACACCTTC.

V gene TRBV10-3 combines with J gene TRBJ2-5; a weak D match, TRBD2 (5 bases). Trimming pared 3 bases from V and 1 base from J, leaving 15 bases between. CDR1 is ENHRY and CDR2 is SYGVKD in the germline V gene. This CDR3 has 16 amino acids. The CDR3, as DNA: TGTGCCATCAGTGATCGGGGTTCCCCAATCCAAGAGACCCAGTACTTC. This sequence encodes CAISDRGSPIQETQYF.

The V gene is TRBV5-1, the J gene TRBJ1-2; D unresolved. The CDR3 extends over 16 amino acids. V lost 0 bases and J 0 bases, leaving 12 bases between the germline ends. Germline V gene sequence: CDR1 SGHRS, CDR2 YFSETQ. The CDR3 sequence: CASSLDGTGTNYGYTF. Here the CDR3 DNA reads TGCGCCAGCAGCTTGGATGGCACGGGGACTAACTATGGCTACACCTTC.

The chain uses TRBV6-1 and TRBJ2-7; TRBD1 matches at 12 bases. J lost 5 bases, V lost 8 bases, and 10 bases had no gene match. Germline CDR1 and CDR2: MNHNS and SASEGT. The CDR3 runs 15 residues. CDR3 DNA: TGTGCCAGCCTCCCAGGGACAGGGGGCATCGACGAGCAGTACGTC. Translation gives CASLPGTGGIDEQYV.

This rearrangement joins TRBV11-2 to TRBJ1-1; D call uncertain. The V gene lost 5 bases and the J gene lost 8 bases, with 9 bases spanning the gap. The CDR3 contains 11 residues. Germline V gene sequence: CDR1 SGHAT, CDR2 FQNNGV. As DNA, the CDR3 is TGTGCCAGCAGCCTACTAGGAGAAGCTTTCTTT. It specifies CASSLLGEAFF.

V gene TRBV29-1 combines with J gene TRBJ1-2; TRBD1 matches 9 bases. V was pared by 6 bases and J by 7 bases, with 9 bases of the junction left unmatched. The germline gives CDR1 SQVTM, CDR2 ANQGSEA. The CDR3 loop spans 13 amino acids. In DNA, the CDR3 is TGCAGCGTAAACGGACAGGGGATCGGTGGCTACACCTTC. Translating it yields CSVNGQGIGGYTF.

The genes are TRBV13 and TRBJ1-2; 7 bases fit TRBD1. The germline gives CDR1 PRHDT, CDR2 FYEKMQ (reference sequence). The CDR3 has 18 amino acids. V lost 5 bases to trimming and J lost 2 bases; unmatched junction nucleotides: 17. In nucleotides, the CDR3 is TGTGCCAGCAGCGCACTGACAGGGCAAGACTCAGGGAACTATGGCTACACCTTC. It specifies CASSALTGQDSGNYGYTF.

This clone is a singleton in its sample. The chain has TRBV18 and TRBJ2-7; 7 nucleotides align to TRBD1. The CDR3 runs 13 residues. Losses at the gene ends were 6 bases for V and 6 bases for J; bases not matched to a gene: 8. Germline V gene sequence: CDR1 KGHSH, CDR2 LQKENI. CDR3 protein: CASSSDRSAEQYF. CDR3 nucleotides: TGTGCCAGCTCCTCGGACAGGTCGGCCGAGCAGTACTTC.

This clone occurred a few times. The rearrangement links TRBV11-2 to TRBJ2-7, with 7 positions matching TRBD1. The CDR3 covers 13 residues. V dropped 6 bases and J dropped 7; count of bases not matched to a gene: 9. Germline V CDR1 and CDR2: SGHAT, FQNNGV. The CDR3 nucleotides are TGTGCCAGCAGTTGGGACAGCACTCGGGAGCAGTACGTC. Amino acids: CASSWDSTREQYV.

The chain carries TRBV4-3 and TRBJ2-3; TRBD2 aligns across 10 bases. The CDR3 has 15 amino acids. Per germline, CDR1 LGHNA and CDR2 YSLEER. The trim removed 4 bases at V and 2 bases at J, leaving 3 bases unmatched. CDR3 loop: CASSPTSGNTDTQYF. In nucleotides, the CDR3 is TGCGCCAGCAGCCCTACTAGCGGGAACACAGATACGCAGTATTTT.

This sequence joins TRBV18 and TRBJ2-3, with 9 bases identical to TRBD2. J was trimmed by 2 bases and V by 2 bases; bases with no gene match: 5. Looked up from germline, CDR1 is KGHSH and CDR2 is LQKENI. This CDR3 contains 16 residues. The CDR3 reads CASSPSGLATTDTQYF. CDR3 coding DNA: TGTGCCAGCTCACCATCTGGACTAGCGACCACAGATACGCAGTATTTT. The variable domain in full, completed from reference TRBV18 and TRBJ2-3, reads NAGVMQNPRHLVRRRGQEARLRCSPMKGHSHVYWYRQLPEEGLKFMVYLQKENIIDESGMPKERFSAEFPKEGPSILRIQQVVRGDSAAYFCASSPSGLATTDTQYFGPGTRLTVL.

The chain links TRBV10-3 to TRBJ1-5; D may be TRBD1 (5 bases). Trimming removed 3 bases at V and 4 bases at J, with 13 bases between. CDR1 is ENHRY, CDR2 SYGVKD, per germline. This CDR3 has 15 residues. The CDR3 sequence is CAISDHGGGNQPQHF. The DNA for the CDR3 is TGTGCCATCAGTGATCATGGGGGGGGAAATCAGCCCCAGCATTTT.

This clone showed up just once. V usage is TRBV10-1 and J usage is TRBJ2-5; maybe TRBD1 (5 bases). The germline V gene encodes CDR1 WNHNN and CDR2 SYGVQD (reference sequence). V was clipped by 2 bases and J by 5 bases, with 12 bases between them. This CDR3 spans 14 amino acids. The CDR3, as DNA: TGCGCCAGCAGTGAGGGCCAGGGCCCGGAGACCCAGTACTTC. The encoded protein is CASSEGQGPETQYF.

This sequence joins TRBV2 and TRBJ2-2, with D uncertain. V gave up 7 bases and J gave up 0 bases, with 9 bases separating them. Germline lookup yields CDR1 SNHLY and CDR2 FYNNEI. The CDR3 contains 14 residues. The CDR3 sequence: CASNVAANTGELFF. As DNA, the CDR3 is TGTGCCAGCAATGTGGCGGCGAACACCGGGGAGCTGTTTTTT. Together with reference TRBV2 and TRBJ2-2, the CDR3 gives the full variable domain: EPEVTQTPSHQVTQMGQEVILRCVPISNHLYFYWYRQILGQKVEFLVSFYNNEISEKSEIFDDQFSVERPDGSNFTLKIRSTKLEDSAMYFCASNVAANTGELFFGEGSRLTVL.

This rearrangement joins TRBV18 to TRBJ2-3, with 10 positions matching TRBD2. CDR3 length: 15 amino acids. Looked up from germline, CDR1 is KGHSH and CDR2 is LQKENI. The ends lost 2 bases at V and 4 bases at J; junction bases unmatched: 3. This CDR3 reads CASSPGLAGADTQYF. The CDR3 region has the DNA TGTGCCAGCTCACCAGGTCTAGCGGGAGCAGATACGCAGTATTTT.

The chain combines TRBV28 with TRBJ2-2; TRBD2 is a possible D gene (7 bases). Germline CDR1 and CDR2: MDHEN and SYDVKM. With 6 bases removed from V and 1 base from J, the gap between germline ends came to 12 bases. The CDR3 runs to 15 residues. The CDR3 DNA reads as TGTGCCAGCAGAGGGGGGGGACAGAACACCGGGGAGCTGTTTTTT. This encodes CASRGGGQNTGELFF. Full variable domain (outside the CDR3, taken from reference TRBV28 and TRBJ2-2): DVKVTQSSRYLVKRTGEKVFLECVQDMDHENMFWYRQDPGLGLRLIYFSYDVKMKEKGDIPEGYSVSREKKERFSLILESASTNQTSMYLCASRGGGQNTGELFFGEGSRLTVL.

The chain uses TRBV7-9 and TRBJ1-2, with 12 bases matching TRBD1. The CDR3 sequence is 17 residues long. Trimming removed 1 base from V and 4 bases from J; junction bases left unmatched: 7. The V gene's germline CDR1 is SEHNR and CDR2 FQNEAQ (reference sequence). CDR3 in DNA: TGTGCCAGCAGCTTAGAAGGGACAGGGGGCTCCCTCTATGGCTACACCTTC. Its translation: CASSLEGTGGSLYGYTF. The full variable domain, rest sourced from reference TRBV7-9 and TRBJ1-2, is DTGVSQNPRHKITKRGQNVTFRCDPISEHNRLYWYRQTLGQGPEFLTYFQNEAQLEKSRLLSDRFSAERPKGSFSTLEIQRTEQGDSAMYLCASSLEGTGGSLYGYTFGSGTRLTVV.